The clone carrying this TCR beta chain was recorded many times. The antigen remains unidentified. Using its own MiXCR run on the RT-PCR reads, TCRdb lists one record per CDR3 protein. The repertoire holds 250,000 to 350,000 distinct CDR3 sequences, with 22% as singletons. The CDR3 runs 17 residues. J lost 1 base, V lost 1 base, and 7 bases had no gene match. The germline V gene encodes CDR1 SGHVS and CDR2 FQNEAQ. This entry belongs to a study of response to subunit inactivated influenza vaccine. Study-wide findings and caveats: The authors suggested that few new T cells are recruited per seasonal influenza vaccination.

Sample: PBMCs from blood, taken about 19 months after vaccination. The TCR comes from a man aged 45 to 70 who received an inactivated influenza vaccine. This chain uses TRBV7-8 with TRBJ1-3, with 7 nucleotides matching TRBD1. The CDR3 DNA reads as TGTGCCAGCAGCTTAGTGGCCGCCAGGGGGTCTGGAAACACCATATATTTT. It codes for CASSLVAARGSGNTIYF.